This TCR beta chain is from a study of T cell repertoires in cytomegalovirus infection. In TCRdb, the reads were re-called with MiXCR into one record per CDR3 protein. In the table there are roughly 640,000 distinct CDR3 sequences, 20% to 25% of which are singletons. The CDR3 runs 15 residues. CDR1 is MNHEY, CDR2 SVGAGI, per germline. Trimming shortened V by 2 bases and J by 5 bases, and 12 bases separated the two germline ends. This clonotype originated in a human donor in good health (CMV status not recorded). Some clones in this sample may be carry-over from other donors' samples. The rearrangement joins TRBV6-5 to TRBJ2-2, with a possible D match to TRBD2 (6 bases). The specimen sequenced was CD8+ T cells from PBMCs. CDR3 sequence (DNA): TGTGCCAGCAGTTACGGGGCCGGGAGTACCGGGGAGCTGTTTTTT. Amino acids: CASSYGAGSTGELFF.